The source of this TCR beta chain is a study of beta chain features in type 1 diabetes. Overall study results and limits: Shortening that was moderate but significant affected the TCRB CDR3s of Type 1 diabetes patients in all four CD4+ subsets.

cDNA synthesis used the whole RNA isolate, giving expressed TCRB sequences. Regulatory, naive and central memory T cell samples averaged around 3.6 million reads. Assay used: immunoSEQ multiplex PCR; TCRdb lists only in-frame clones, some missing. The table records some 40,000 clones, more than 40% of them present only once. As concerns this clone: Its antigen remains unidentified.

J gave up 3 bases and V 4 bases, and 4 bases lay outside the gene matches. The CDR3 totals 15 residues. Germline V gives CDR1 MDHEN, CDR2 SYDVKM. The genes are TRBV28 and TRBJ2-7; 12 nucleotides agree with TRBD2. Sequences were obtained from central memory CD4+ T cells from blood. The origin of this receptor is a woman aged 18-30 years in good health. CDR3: CASSSLTSGSYEQYF. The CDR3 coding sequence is TGTGCCAGCAGTTCCTTGACTAGCGGGAGCTACGAGCAGTACTTC.